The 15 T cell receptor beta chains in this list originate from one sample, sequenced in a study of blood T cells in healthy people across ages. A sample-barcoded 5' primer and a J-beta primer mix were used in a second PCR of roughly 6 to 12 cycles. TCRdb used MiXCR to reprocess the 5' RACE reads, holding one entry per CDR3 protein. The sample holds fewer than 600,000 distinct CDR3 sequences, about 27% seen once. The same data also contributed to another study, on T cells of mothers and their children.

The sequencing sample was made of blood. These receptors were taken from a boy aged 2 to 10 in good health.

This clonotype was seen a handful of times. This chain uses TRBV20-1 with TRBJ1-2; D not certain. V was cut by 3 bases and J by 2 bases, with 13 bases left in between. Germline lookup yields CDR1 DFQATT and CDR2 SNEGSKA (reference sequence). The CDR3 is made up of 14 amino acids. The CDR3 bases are TGCAGTGCTAGTATTCGGAAAGGAAACTATGGCTACACCTTC. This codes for CSASIRKGNYGYTF.

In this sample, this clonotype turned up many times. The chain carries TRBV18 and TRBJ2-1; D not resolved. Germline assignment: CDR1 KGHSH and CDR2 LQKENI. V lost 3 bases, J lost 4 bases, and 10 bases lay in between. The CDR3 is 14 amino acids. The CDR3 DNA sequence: TGTGCCAGCTCACCCCCCGAGGCTTACAATGAGCAGTTCTTC. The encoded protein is CASSPPEAYNEQFF.

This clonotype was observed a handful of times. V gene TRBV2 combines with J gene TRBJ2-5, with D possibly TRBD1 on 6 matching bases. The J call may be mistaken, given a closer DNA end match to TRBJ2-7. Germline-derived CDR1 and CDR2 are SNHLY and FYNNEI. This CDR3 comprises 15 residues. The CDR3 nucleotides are TGTGCCAGCAGTGAATCGGGCAGGGGCTCCTACGAGCAGTACTTC. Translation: CASSESGRGSYEQYF.

The CDR3 DNA is TGTGCCAGCAGCGTAGTCGACGAGCAGTACTTC. Encoded protein: CASSVVDEQYF. The chain couples TRBV9 to TRBJ2-1; D not resolved. The DNA end lines up better with TRBJ2-7; the J call may be wrong. Germline V gives CDR1 SGDLS, CDR2 YYNGEE. This CDR3 spans 11 amino acids.

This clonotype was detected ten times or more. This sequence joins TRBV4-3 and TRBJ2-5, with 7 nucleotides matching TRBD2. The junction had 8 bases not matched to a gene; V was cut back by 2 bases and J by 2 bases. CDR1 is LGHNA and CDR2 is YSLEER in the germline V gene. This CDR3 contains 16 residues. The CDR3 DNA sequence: TGCGCCAGCAGCCAATCCTCTAGCGGCCTGCAAGAGACCCAGTACTTC. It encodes CASSQSSSGLQETQYF.

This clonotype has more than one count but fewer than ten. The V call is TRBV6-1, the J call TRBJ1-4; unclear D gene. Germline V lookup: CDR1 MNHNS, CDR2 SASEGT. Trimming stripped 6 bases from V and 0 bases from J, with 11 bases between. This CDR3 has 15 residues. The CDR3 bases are TGTGCCAGCAGCACGGGGAGACCAACTAATGAAAAACTGTTTTTT. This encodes CASSTGRPTNEKLFF.

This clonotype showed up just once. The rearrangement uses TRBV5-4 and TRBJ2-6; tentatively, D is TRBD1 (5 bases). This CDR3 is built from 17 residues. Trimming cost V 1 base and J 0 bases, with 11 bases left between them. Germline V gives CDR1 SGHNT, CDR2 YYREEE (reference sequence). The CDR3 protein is CASSLKTASSGANVLTF. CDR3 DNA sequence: TGTGCCAGCAGCTTGAAGACAGCCAGCTCTGGGGCCAACGTCCTGACTTTC.

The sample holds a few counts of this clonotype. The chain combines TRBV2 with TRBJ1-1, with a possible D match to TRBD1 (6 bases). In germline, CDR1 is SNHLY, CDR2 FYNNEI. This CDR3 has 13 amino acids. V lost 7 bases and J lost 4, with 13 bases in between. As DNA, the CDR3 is TGTGCCAGCACCTCAGGGGAGGGCACTGAAGCTTTCTTT. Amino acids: CASTSGEGTEAFF.

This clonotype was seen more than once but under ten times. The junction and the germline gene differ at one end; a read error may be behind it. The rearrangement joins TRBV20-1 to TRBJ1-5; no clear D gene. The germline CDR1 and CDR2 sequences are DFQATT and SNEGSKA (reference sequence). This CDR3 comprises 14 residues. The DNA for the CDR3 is TGCACTGCTATGCGAGCGACGGGTAATCAGCCCCAGCATTTT. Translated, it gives CTAMRATGNQPQHF.

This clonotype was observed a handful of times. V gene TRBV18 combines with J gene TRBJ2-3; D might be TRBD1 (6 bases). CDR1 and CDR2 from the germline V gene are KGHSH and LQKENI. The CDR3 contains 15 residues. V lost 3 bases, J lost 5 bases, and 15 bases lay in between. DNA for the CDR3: TGTGCCAGCTCACCTCGAGGGGGAGTTGTAGATACGCAGTATTTT. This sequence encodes CASSPRGGVVDTQYF.

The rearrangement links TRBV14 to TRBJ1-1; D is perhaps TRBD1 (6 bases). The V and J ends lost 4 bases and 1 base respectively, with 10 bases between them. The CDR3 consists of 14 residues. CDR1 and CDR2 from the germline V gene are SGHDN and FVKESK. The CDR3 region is CASSPQDRNTEAFF. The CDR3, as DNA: TGTGCCAGCAGCCCTCAGGACAGGAACACTGAAGCTTTCTTT. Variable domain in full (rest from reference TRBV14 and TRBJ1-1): EAGVTQFPSHSVIEKGQTVTLRCDPISGHDNLYWYRRVMGKEIKFLLHFVKESKQDESGMPNNRFLAERTGGTYSTLKVQPAELEDSGVYFCASSPQDRNTEAFFGQGTRLTVV.

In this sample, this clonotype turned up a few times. The CDR3 is CASSFARNEQFF. For the CDR3, the DNA is TGTGCCAGCAGCTTCGCTCGCAATGAGCAGTTCTTC. The chain couples TRBV6-6 to TRBJ2-1; D uncertain. CDR3 size: 12 residues. Germline V lookup: CDR1 MNHNY, CDR2 SVGAGI (reference sequence). V lost 6 bases, J lost 6 bases, and 9 bases lay in between.

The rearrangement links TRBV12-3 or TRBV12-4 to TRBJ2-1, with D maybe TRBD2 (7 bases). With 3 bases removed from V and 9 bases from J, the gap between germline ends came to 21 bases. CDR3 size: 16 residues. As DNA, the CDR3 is TGTGCCAGCAGTTTGTCTTGGGGGGGCCCTCCGAGTGAGCAGTTCTTC. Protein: CASSLSWGGPPSEQFF.

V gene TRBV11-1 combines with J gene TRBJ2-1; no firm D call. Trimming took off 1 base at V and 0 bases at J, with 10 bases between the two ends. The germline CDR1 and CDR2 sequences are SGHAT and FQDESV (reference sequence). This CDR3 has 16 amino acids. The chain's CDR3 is CASSLETQSSYNEQFF. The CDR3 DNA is TGTGCCAGCAGCTTAGAAACCCAGAGCTCCTACAATGAGCAGTTCTTC.

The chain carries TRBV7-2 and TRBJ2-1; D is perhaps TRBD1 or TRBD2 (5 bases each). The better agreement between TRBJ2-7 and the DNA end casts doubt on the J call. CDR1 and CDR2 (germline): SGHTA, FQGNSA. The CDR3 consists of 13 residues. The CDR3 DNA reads TGTGCCAGCAGCTGGGCTAGGGGACACGAGCAGTACTTC. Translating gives CASSWARGHEQYF.